The TCR beta chain described here comes from a study of shared clonotypes between healthy human individuals. Produced via immunoSEQ multiplex PCR; TCRdb's table is partial and in-frame only. The repertoire consists of around 2.1 million clones, with more than 90% occurring once and the leading ten covering around 0.13%. CDR1 is SGHVS, CDR2 FNYEAQ, per germline. The V segment lost 5 bases and the J segment 2 bases; nucleotides outside the gene matches: 4. The CDR3 consists of 16 residues. This receptor was obtained from a man younger than 35 in good health. Sequencing was done on a sample of naive CD4+ T cells sorted from blood. Subset reported: CD45RA+ positively selected. The V gene is TRBV7-6, the J gene TRBJ1-3; TRBD1 matches 12 bases. CDR3 bases: TGTGCCAGCAGCCAGGGACAGGGGGCTGCTGGAAACACCATATATTTT. Amino acid sequence: CASSQGQGAAGNTIYF.